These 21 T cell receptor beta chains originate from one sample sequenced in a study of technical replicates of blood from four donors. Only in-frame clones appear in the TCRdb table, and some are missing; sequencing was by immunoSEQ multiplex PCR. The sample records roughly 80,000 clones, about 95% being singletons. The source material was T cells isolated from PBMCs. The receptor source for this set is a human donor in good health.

The CDR3 nucleotides are TGCGCCAGCAGCCAAGGACAGGGGGTTGACATTCAGTACTTC. Residues: CASSQGQGVDIQYF. The chain uses TRBV4-1 and TRBJ2-4; 9 bases match TRBD1. This CDR3 is 14 amino acids long. V dropped 1 base and J dropped 8; count of bases not matched to a gene: 3. Germline V lookup: CDR1 MGHRA, CDR2 YSYEKL.

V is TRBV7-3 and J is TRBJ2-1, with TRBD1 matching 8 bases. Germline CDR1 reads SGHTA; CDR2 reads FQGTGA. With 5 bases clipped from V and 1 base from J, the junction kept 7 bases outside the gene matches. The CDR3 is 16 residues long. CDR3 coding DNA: TGTGCCAGCAGCAGACAGGGGAGTGGGTCCTACAATGAGCAGTTCTTC. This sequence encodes CASSRQGSGSYNEQFF. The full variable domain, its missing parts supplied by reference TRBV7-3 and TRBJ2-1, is GAGVSQTPSNKVTEKGKYVELRCDPISGHTALYWYRQSLGQGPEFLIYFQGTGAADDSGLPNDRFFAVRPEGSVSTLKIQRTERGDSAVYLCASSRQGSGSYNEQFFGPGTRLTVL.

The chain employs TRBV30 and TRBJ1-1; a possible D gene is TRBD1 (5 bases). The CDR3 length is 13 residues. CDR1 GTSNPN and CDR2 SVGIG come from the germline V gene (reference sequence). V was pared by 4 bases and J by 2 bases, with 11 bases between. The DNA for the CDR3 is TGTGCCTGGAAAAGGGGACTCAACACTGAAGCTTTCTTT. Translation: CAWKRGLNTEAFF.

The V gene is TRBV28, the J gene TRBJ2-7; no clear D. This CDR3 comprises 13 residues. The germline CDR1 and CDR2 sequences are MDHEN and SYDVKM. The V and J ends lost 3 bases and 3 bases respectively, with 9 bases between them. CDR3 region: CASSFGPLYEQYF. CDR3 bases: TGTGCCAGCAGTTTCGGTCCACTCTACGAGCAGTACTTC.

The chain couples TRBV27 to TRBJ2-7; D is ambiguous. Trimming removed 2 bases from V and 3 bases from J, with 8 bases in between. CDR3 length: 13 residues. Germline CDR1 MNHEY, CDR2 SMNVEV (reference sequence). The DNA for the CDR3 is TGTGCCAGCAGTTTAGGGCCCCACTACGAGCAGTACTTC. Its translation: CASSLGPHYEQYF.

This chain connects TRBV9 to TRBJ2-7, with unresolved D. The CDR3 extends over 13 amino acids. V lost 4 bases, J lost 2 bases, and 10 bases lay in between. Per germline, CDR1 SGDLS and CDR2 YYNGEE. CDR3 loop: CASSYTETYEQYF. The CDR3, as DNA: TGTGCCAGCAGCTACACGGAGACCTACGAGCAGTACTTC. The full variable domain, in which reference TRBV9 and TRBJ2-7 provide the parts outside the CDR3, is DSGVTQTPKHLITATGQRVTLRCSPRSGDLSVYWYQQSLDQGLQFLIQYYNGEERAKGNILERFSAQQFPDLHSELNLSSLELGDSALYFCASSYTETYEQYFGPGTRLTVT.

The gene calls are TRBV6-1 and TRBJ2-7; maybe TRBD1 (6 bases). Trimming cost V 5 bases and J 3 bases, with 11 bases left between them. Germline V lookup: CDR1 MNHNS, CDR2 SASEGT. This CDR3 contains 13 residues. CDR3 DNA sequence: TGTGCCAGCAGTTATGACAGGCGCTACGAGCAGTACTTC. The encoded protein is CASSYDRRYEQYF.

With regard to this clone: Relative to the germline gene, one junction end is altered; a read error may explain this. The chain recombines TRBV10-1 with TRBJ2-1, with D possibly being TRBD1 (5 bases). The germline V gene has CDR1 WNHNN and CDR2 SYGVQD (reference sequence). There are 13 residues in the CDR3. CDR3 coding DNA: TGCGCCAGCATTGAGACAGCCTACAATGAGCAGTTCTTC. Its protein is CASIETAYNEQFF.

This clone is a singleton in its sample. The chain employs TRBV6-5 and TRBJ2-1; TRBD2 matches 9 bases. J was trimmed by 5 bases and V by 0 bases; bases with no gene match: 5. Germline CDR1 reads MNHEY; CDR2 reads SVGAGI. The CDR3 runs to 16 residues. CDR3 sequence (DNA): TGTGCCAGCAGTTACTCGACGGGACTAGCAGACAATGAGCAGTTCTTC. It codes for CASSYSTGLADNEQFF.

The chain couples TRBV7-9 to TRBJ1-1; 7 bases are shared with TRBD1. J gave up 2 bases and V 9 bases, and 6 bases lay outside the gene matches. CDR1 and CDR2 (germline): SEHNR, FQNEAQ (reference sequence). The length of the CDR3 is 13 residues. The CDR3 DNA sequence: TGTGCCAGTTGGGACAGCCTTAACACTGAAGCTTTCTTT. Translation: CASWDSLNTEAFF.

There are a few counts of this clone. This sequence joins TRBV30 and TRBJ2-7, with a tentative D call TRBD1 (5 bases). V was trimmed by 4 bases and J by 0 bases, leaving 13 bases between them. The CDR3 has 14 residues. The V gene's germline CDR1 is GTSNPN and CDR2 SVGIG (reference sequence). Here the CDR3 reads CAWNNRQSSYEQYF. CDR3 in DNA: TGTGCCTGGAATAACAGACAGAGCTCCTACGAGCAGTACTTC.

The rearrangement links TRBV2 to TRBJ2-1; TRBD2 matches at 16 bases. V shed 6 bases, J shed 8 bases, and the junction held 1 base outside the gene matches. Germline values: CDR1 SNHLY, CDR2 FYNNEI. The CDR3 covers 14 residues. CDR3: CASRGLAGGHEQFF. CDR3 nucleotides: TGTGCCAGCAGGGGACTAGCGGGAGGGCATGAGCAGTTCTTC.

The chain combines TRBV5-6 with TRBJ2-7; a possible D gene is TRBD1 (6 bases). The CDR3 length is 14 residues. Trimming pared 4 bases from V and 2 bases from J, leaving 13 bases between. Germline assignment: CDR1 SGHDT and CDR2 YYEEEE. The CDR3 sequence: CASSESQGTYEQYF. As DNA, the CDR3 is TGTGCCAGCAGCGAATCCCAGGGGACCTACGAGCAGTACTTC.

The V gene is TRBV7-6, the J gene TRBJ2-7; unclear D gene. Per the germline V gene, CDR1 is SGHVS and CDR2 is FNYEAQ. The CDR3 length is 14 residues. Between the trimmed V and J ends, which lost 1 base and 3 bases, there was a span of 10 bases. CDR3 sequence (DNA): TGTGCCAGCAGCTTAGGGCAGGCCGGCTACGAGCAGTACTTC. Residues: CASSLGQAGYEQYF.

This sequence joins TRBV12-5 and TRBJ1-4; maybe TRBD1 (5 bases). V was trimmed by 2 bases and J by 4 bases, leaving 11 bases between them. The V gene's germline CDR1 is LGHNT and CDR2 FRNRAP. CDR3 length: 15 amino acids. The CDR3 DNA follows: TGTGCTAGTGGTTTGAGACAGTCCTATAATGAAAAACTGTTTTTT. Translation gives CASGLRQSYNEKLFF.

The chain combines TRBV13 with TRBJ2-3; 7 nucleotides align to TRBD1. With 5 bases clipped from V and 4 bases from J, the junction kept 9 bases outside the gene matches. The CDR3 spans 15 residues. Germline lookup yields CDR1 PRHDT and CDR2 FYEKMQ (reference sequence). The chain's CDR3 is CASSVDRVVPDTQYF. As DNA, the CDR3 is TGTGCCAGCAGCGTTGACAGGGTAGTCCCAGATACGCAGTATTTT.

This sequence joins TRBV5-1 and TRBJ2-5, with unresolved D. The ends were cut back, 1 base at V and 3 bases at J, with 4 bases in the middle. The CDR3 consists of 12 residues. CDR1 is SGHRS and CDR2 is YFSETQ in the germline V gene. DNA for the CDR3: TGCGCCAGCAGCTTGACAGAAGAGACCCAGTACTTC. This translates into CASSLTEETQYF. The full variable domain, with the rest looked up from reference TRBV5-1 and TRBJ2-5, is KAGVTQTPRYLIKTRGQQVTLSCSPISGHRSVSWYQQTPGQGLQFLFEYFSETQRNKGNFPGRFSGRQFSNSRSEMNVSTLELGDSALYLCASSLTEETQYFGPGTRLLVL.

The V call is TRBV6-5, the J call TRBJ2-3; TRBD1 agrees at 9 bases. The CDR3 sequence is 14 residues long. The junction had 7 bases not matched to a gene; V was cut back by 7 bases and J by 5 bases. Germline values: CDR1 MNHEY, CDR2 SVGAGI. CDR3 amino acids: CASTVPGQGDTQYF. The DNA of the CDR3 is TGTGCCAGCACCGTCCCGGGACAGGGAGATACGCAGTATTTT.

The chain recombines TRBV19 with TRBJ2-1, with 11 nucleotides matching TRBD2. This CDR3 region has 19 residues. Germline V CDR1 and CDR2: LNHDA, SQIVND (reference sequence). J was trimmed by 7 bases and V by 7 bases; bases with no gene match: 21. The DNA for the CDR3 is TGTGCCAGTATCAACCGGGGGGCTAATAGCGGGAGGGCCGAGAATGAGCAGTTCTTC. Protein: CASINRGANSGRAENEQFF.

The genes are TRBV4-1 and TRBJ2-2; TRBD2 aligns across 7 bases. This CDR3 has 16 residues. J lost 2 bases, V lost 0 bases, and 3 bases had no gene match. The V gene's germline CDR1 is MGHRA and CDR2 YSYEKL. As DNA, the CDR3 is TGCGCCAGCAGCCAAGATTGGGACTACAACACCGGGGAGCTGTTTTTT. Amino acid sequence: CASSQDWDYNTGELFF.

The CDR3 region has the DNA TGCGCCAGCAGTTACAGGTCGGGCACCGGGGAGCTGTTTTTT. Residues: CASSYRSGTGELFF. The chain combines TRBV10-1 with TRBJ2-2; D is perhaps TRBD1 (5 bases). The CDR3 runs 14 residues. Germline loops: CDR1 WNHNN, CDR2 SYGVQD (reference sequence). V lost 5 bases and J lost 4, with 11 bases in between.